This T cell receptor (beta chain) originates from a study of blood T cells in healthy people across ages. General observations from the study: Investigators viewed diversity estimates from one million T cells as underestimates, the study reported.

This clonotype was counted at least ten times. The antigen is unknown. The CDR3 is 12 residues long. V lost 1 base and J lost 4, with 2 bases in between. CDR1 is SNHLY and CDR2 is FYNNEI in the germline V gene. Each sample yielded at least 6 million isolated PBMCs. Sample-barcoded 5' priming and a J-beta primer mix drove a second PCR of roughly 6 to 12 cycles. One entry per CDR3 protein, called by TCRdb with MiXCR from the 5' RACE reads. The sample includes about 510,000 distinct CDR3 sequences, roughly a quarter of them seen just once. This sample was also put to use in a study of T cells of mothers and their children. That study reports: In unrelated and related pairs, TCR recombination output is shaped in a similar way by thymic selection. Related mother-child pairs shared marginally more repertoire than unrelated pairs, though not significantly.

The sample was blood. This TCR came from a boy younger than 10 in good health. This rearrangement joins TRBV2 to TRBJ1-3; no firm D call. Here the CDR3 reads CASSEGGNTIYF. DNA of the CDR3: TGTGCCAGCAGTGAAGGAGGAAACACCATATATTTT. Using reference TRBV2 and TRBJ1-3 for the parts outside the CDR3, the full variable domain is EPEVTQTPSHQVTQMGQEVILRCVPISNHLYFYWYRQILGQKVEFLVSFYNNEISEKSEIFDDQFSVERPDGSNFTLKIRSTKLEDSAMYFCASSEGGNTIYFGEGSWLTVV.